These 30 T cell receptor beta chains were all obtained from the same sample, sequenced in a study of T cells after yellow fever vaccination (dated by TCRdb to about 2019). Library construction relied on 5' RACE. The sequencer listed for this sample is Illumina NovaSeq 6000. In TCRdb, the public reads were trimmed at Q25 with fastp and aligned with MiXCR, with productive beta chains retained. Rows are combined by CDR3 protein, so each entry shows the most common genes and DNA. Present in this sample are 340,000 or so distinct CDR3 sequences, around an eighth of which were seen just once. Roughly 3.1% of the sample is taken by the ten largest. The label giving this sample's treatment or condition can be read as: live attenuated yellow fever vaccine strain. Sample: CD4+ T cells sorted from PBMCs, taken 15 days after the yellow fever booster vaccination. These receptors all come from a man between 18 and 29 years old who received the YFV17D yellow fever vaccine.

This clonotype was seen more than once but under ten times. This chain links TRBV6-5 with TRBJ2-2; 11 nucleotides match TRBD1. V lost 8 bases to trimming and J lost 4 bases; unmatched junction nucleotides: 9. Germline V gives CDR1 MNHEY, CDR2 SVGAGI. The CDR3 runs 16 residues. CDR3 loop: CASRPWDRGTTGELFF. In nucleotides, the CDR3 is TGTGCCAGCCGGCCGTGGGACAGGGGGACCACCGGGGAGCTGTTTTTT.

DNA for the CDR3: TGTGCCAGCAGCGCTGGACAGGGGCAATATGATACGCAGTATTTT. It codes for CASSAGQGQYDTQYF. The chain joins TRBV7-2 to TRBJ2-3, with TRBD1 matching over 9 bases. Germline V lookup: CDR1 SGHTA, CDR2 FQGNSA. CDR3 length equals 15 residues. Trimming took 5 bases from V and 6 from J; bases not matched to a gene: 9.

V is TRBV15 and J is TRBJ2-2, with 9 bases lining up with TRBD2. The germline CDR1 and CDR2 sequences are LNHNV and YYDKDF (reference sequence). The CDR3 loop spans 17 amino acids. The ends lost 3 bases at V and 3 bases at J; junction bases unmatched: 8. The CDR3 sequence is CATSSGLASSDTGELFF. The CDR3 nucleotides are TGTGCCACCAGCAGCGGACTAGCGTCATCGGACACCGGGGAGCTGTTTTTT.

This clonotype was counted ten times or more. This chain links TRBV20-1 with TRBJ2-6; no clear D gene. Looked up from germline, CDR1 is DFQATT and CDR2 is SNEGSKA (reference sequence). The CDR3 totals 14 residues. V gave up 5 bases and J gave up 0 bases, with 8 bases separating them. The CDR3 nucleotides read TGCAGTGCTCCAATGAGCTCTGGGGCCAACGTCCTGACTTTC. This translates into CSAPMSSGANVLTF.

This clonotype was recorded a few times. This chain connects TRBV4-3 to TRBJ2-1; 8 nucleotides align to TRBD2. The CDR3 spans 16 residues. Trimming at V came to 0 bases and at J to 10 bases, leaving 11 bases not matched to a gene. Germline V gene lookup returns CDR1 LGHNA and CDR2 YSLEER. The CDR3 here is CASSQDPGTSSREQFF. The CDR3 nucleotides are TGCGCCAGCAGCCAAGACCCCGGGACTAGTTCCAGGGAGCAGTTCTTC.

The chain employs TRBV18 and TRBJ1-2, with a tentative D call TRBD1 (5 bases). Germline CDR1 and CDR2: KGHSH and LQKENI. V gave up 3 bases and J gave up 1 base, with 9 bases separating them. The CDR3 contains 14 residues. The CDR3 DNA sequence: TGTGCCAGCTCACCTAGTCAGGGTAACTATGGCTACACCTTC. It encodes CASSPSQGNYGYTF.

The CDR3 nucleotides read TGTGCCAGCAGCCCTGAGTTTAGAGGCCCGACAGATACGCAGTATTTT. Encoded protein: CASSPEFRGPTDTQYF. J is TRBJ2-3 and V is TRBV7-2; D is uncertain. The CDR3 extends over 16 amino acids. The V end lost 5 bases, the J end lost 3 bases, and 18 bases lay between the germline ends. Germline V lookup: CDR1 SGHTA, CDR2 FQGNSA.

This clonotype was detected a few times. CDR3 protein: CASRPRTGAYETQYF. The CDR3 region has the DNA TGTGCCAGCAGGCCGCGGACAGGGGCATACGAGACCCAGTACTTC. The chain has TRBV6-2 or TRBV6-3 and TRBJ2-5; 9 bases match TRBD1. V lost 6 bases to trimming and J lost 5 bases; unmatched junction nucleotides: 10. Germline values: CDR1 MNHEY, CDR2 SVGEGT. The CDR3 loop spans 15 amino acids.

The J gene is TRBJ2-1, the V gene TRBV21-1; the tabulated D call, TRBD1, remains unverified against the DNA. TRBV21-1 is described as a pseudogene. The CDR3 has 15 residues. The CDR3 spells CASGQGQGSYNEQFF. CDR3 nucleotides: TGTGCCAGCGGTCAGGGACAGGGCTCCTACAATGAGCAGTTCTTC.

This clonotype was seen a few times. V and J are TRBV19 and TRBJ1-1; 7 bases map to TRBD1. The V segment lost 6 bases and the J segment 0 bases; nucleotides outside the gene matches: 7. CDR3 length: 15 amino acids. Germline V gives CDR1 LNHDA, CDR2 SQIVND (reference sequence). As DNA, the CDR3 is TGTGCCAGTAGGCACAGGGGCAGGATGAACACTGAAGCTTTCTTT. Translating gives CASRHRGRMNTEAFF.

This clonotype has a handful of counts. V usage is TRBV7-2 and J usage is TRBJ2-2; TRBD1 aligns across 8 bases. CDR3 length: 16 amino acids. V shed 1 base, J shed 7 bases, and the junction held 8 bases outside the gene matches. The V gene's germline CDR1 is SGHTA and CDR2 FQGNSA. The DNA for the CDR3 is TGTGCCAGCAGCTTAGGGGCAGGGGGCCCCCACGGGGAGCTGTTTTTT. Amino acids: CASSLGAGGPHGELFF.

The CDR3 sequence is CASSFTWATGELFF. Here the CDR3 DNA reads TGTGCCAGCAGCTTTACCTGGGCCACCGGGGAGCTGTTTTTT. The gene calls are TRBV7-9 and TRBJ2-2; D uncertain. CDR1 is SEHNR, CDR2 FQNEAQ, per germline (reference sequence). Trimming removed 3 bases at V and 4 bases at J, with 9 bases between. CDR3 length: 14 amino acids.

The gene calls are TRBV20-1 and TRBJ1-6; unclear D gene. The CDR3 contains 12 residues. The V end was cut by 3 bases, the J end by 9 bases, with 9 bases between. In germline, CDR1 is DFQATT, CDR2 SNEGSKA (reference sequence). The CDR3 nucleotides read TGCAGTGCTAGGGGATTGGGTTCACCCCTCCACTTT. The encoded protein is CSARGLGSPLHF.

V is TRBV6-6 and J is TRBJ1-4, with D maybe TRBD1 (6 bases). The CDR3 runs 15 residues. CDR1 is MNHNY, CDR2 SVGAGI, per germline (reference sequence). Trimming stripped 1 base from V and 8 bases from J, with 14 bases between. CDR3 bases: TGTGCCAGCAGTTACTGGCAGGGGAGAGGGGAAAAACTGTTTTTT. It encodes CASSYWQGRGEKLFF.

This clonotype was picked up a small number of times. This chain connects TRBV7-9 to TRBJ2-7; D perhaps matches TRBD1 (6 bases). V shed 2 bases and J shed 6 bases, with 17 bases lying between them. Germline assignment: CDR1 SEHNR and CDR2 FQNEAQ (reference sequence). CDR3 length: 15 residues. The CDR3 loop is CASSLIQGKIGEQYF. Here the CDR3 DNA reads TGTGCCAGCAGCTTAATACAGGGAAAGATCGGCGAGCAGTACTTC.

Many counts were recorded for this clonotype. This chain uses TRBV2 with TRBJ1-5, with TRBD1 identical over 9 bases. V was clipped by 9 bases and J by 6 bases; unmatched bases: 3. This CDR3 region has 12 residues. CDR1 SNHLY and CDR2 FYNNEI come from the germline V gene. The DNA for the CDR3 is TGTGCCAGTAGACAGGGGGGTCAGCCCCAGCATTTT. Encoded protein: CASRQGGQPQHF. Full variable domain (rest looked up from reference TRBV2 and TRBJ1-5): EPEVTQTPSHQVTQMGQEVILRCVPISNHLYFYWYRQILGQKVEFLVSFYNNEISEKSEIFDDQFSVERPDGSNFTLKIRSTKLEDSAMYFCASRQGGQPQHFGDGTRLSIL.

This clonotype was counted only a few times. The chain uses TRBV7-3 and TRBJ2-7; TRBD1 is a possible D gene (5 bases). The germline CDR1 and CDR2 sequences are SGHTA and FQGTGA. The CDR3 consists of 16 residues. Trimming left V 7 bases short and J 1 base short, with 20 bases between. In DNA, the CDR3 is TGTGCCAGCATCCATAGGCCCCACAGGTCTTCCTACGAGCAGTACGTC. Its translation: CASIHRPHRSSYEQYV.

The CDR3 coding sequence is TGTGCCAGCTCGTCTCGGGGTGAAAAACTGTTTTTT. Encoded protein: CASSSRGEKLFF. The rearrangement joins TRBV18 to TRBJ1-4; D gene unclear. The V gene's germline CDR1 is KGHSH and CDR2 LQKENI. This CDR3 region has 12 residues. V was trimmed by 6 bases and J by 7 bases, leaving 9 bases between them.

This clonotype showed up just a few times. The gene calls are TRBV5-1 and TRBJ1-2; 8 bases line up with TRBD1. The CDR3 length is 13 residues. J lost 4 bases, V lost 7 bases, and 6 bases had no gene match. CDR1 and CDR2 from the germline V gene are SGHRS and YFSETQ. The CDR3 bases are TGCGCCAGCCAAGTGACAGGGGCCTATGGCTACACCTTC. Translating gives CASQVTGAYGYTF.

This clonotype was counted only a few times. The CDR3 region has the DNA TGTGCCAGCAGTTCATCCAATAGTGGAAACACCATATATTTT. Protein product: CASSSSNSGNTIYF. This chain joins TRBV27 and TRBJ1-3; D call uncertain. The germline V gene encodes CDR1 MNHEY and CDR2 SMNVEV (reference sequence). Trimming took 4 bases from V and 3 from J, leaving 10 bases between them. The CDR3 consists of 14 residues.

There are a few counts of this clonotype. The J gene is TRBJ1-1, the V gene TRBV7-9; maybe TRBD1 (6 bases). This CDR3 contains 17 residues. Trimming removed 1 base at V and 0 bases at J, with 15 bases between. Germline-derived CDR1 and CDR2 are SEHNR and FQNEAQ (reference sequence). This chain's CDR3 is CASSLGLQGLMNTEAFF. Written as DNA, the CDR3 is TGTGCCAGCAGCTTAGGATTACAGGGACTTATGAACACTGAAGCTTTCTTT. Full variable domain (missing parts from reference TRBV7-9 and TRBJ1-1): DTGVSQNPRHKITKRGQNVTFRCDPISEHNRLYWYRQTLGQGPEFLTYFQNEAQLEKSRLLSDRFSAERPKGSFSTLEIQRTEQGDSAMYLCASSLGLQGLMNTEAFFGQGTRLTVV.

This clonotype was seen at least ten times. This sequence joins TRBV7-6 and TRBJ2-4; 10 nucleotides match TRBD2. The CDR3 loop spans 19 amino acids. Germline CDR1 and CDR2: SGHVS and FNYEAQ. The V segment lost 7 bases and the J segment 0 bases; nucleotides outside the gene matches: 15. CDR3 bases: TGTGCCAGCATCAAAGCCCGGACTAGCGGTGGGGGAGCCAAAAACATTCAGTACTTC. Translated: CASIKARTSGGGAKNIQYF. Supplemented by reference TRBV7-6 and TRBJ2-4, the full variable domain reads GAGVSQSPRYKVTKRGQDVALRCDPISGHVSLYWYRQALGQGPEFLTYFNYEAQQDKSGLPNDRFSAERPEGSISTLTIQRTEQRDSAMYRCASIKARTSGGGAKNIQYFGAGTRLSVL.

The V gene is TRBV4-3, the J gene TRBJ1-2; 8 bases are a match to TRBD1. CDR3 length: 16 amino acids. After removal of 2 bases from V and 6 bases from J, the junction contained 11 bases not matched to a gene. Germline V gene lookup returns CDR1 LGHNA and CDR2 YSLEER. The CDR3 DNA follows: TGCGCCAGCAGCCAACTAAACTTAGGACAGGGCGATGGCTACACCTTC. Its protein product is CASSQLNLGQGDGYTF.

J is TRBJ2-3 and V is TRBV6-4; TRBD2 might be the D (6 bases). Trimming took 2 bases from V and 2 from J, leaving 11 bases between them. Germline CDR1 and CDR2: MRHNA and SNTAGT. CDR3 length: 15 amino acids. DNA of the CDR3: TGTGCCAGCAGTGACGGGGAGCGGGTCACAGATACGCAGTATTTT. It encodes CASSDGERVTDTQYF.

The table lists this clonotype with a few counts. The chain uses TRBV7-9 and TRBJ1-5; D is possibly TRBD1 (5 bases). The germline gives CDR1 SEHNR, CDR2 FQNEAQ (reference sequence). The CDR3 extends over 13 amino acids. Trimming left V 7 bases short and J 5 bases short, with 12 bases between. The CDR3 is CASTSGGDQPQHF. The CDR3 DNA sequence: TGTGCCAGCACCTCGGGGGGGGATCAGCCCCAGCATTTT. The variable domain in full, completed from reference TRBV7-9 and TRBJ1-5, reads DTGVSQNPRHKITKRGQNVTFRCDPISEHNRLYWYRQTLGQGPEFLTYFQNEAQLEKSRLLSDRFSAERPKGSFSTLEIQRTEQGDSAMYLCASTSGGDQPQHFGDGTRLSIL.

This clonotype turned up a few times. This chain connects TRBV11-2 to TRBJ2-5, with 8 bases aligning to TRBD2. V gave up 3 bases and J gave up 4 bases; unmatched junction bases: 10. There are 16 residues in the CDR3. In germline, CDR1 is SGHAT, CDR2 FQNNGV. CDR3 DNA sequence: TGTGCCAGCAGCTTTCGGGGGGGCCGGGTCCCAGAGACCCAGTACTTC. Translated, it gives CASSFRGGRVPETQYF. Based on the CDR3 plus reference TRBV11-2 and TRBJ2-5, the full variable domain is EAGVAQSPRYKIIEKRQSVAFWCNPISGHATLYWYQQILGQGPKLLIQFQNNGVVDDSQLPKDRFSAERLKGVDSTLKIQPAKLEDSAVYLCASSFRGGRVPETQYFGPGTRLLVL.

This clonotype was detected a few times. In DNA form, the CDR3 reads TGTGCCAGCAGCCGCCGGGCCGGAGCAGATACGCAGTATTTT. It codes for CASSRRAGADTQYF. The rearrangement joins TRBV3-1 to TRBJ2-3, with D uncertain. Germline V lookup: CDR1 LGHDT, CDR2 YNNKEL (reference sequence). The CDR3 length is 14 residues. Trimming removed 4 bases from V and 4 bases from J, with 12 bases in between.

This chain links TRBV3-1 with TRBJ1-1; no definite D call. CDR1 is LGHDT, CDR2 YNNKEL, per germline (reference sequence). The CDR3 loop spans 14 amino acids. V was pared by 6 bases and J by 4 bases, with 15 bases between. The CDR3 bases are TGTGCCAGCAGGCAGGAACCGTCGGGCACTGAAGCTTTCTTT. Protein: CASRQEPSGTEAFF. Drawing the rest from reference TRBV3-1 and TRBJ1-1, the complete variable domain is DTAVSQTPKYLVTQMGNDKSIKCEQNLGHDTMYWYKQDSKKFLKIMFSYNNKELIINETVPNRFSPKSPDKAHLNLHINSLELGDSAVYFCASRQEPSGTEAFFGQGTRLTVV.

This chain joins TRBV7-2 and TRBJ2-5, with D possibly being TRBD1 or TRBD2 (6 bases each). Germline values: CDR1 SGHTA, CDR2 FQGNSA. The CDR3 length is 14 residues. Between the trimmed V and J ends, which lost 5 bases and 2 bases, there was a span of 12 bases. CDR3 loop: CASSTGGSQETQYF. For the CDR3, the DNA is TGTGCCAGCAGCACCGGGGGCTCTCAAGAGACCCAGTACTTC.

This sequence joins TRBV20-1 and TRBJ1-6; tentative D call: TRBD1 (5 bases). V lost 5 bases and J 0 bases, leaving 8 bases between the germline ends. Germline-derived CDR1 and CDR2 are DFQATT and SNEGSKA (reference sequence). The CDR3 contains 14 residues. The CDR3 region is CSALRGSYNSPLHF. The CDR3 DNA is TGCAGTGCTTTGAGGGGCTCCTATAATTCACCCCTCCACTTT.